This T cell receptor beta chain was found in a study of neoadjuvant nivolumab and ipilimumab in lung cancer. Findings of the study overall: Blood richness before therapy tracked richness in tumors resected after neoadjuvant therapy. Compared with tumor-adjacent uninvolved lung, resected tumors showed greater richness and clonality. Only a single major-pathologic-response sample was available for clonality analysis.

Data came from immunoSEQ multiplex PCR; TCRdb stores just in-frame clones and leaves some out. The table has roughly 20,000 clones, 60% to 80% seen once; the top ten hold around 9.2%. On this clone itself: The antigen is not known.

The specimen comprised tumor tissue, sampled after neoadjuvant nivolumab, alone or with ipilimumab, at or shortly before surgery. This TCR came from an adult with non-small cell lung cancer.

The CDR3 sequence: CASSSTGGYTGELFF. CDR3 nucleotides: TGTGCCAGCAGCTCGACAGGGGGCTACACCGGGGAGCTGTTTTTT. The chain is built from TRBV11-3 and TRBJ2-2; 10 bases line up with TRBD1. Trimming took 4 bases from V and 3 from J; bases not matched to a gene: 2. The CDR3 sequence is 15 residues long. Germline CDR1 is SGHNT and CDR2 is YENEEA.